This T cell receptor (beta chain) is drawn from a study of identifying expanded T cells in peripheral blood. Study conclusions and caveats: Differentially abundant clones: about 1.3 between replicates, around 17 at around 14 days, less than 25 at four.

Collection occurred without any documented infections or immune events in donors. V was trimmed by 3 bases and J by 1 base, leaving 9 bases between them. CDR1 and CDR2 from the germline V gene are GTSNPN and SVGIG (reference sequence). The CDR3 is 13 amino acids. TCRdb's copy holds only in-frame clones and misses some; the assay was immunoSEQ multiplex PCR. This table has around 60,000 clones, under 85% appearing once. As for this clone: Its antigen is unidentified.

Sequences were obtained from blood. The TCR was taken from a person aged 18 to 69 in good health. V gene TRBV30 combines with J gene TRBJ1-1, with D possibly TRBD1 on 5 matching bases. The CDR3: CAWSDGGNTEAFF. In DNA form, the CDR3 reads TGTGCCTGGAGCGACGGGGGGAACACTGAAGCTTTCTTT.